One and the same sample provided the 26 T cell receptor beta chains below, sequenced in a study of blood T cell repertoires in COVID-19. Profiled with immunoSEQ multiplex PCR; TCRdb holds only in-frame clones, not every one. The top ten hold around 2.9% of the sample, which has some 20,000 clones, around 90% seen once. The material sequenced was peripheral blood. These receptors came from a man aged 70 or older with acute or convalescent COVID-19.

The CDR3 bases are TGTGCCAGCAGCTTGGGCGGGCAATGGGTGAACACTGAAGCTTTCTTT. Translated, it gives CASSLGGQWVNTEAFF. This chain connects TRBV5-6 to TRBJ1-1; D remains ambiguous. Per germline, CDR1 SGHDT and CDR2 YYEEEE. This CDR3 region has 16 residues. The V end lost 0 bases, the J end lost 0 bases, and 12 bases lay between the germline ends.

V usage is TRBV28 and J usage is TRBJ1-1; no reliable D call. V shed 7 bases and J shed 0 bases, with 12 bases lying between them. Germline lookup yields CDR1 MDHEN and CDR2 SYDVKM. The CDR3 runs to 14 residues. The chain's CDR3 is CASTLPGMNTEAFF. The CDR3 bases are TGTGCCAGCACTCTTCCGGGGATGAACACTGAAGCTTTCTTT.

This clone was observed once. The V gene is TRBV18, the J gene TRBJ1-6, with D possibly being TRBD1 (5 bases). Germline V gene data show CDR1 as KGHSH and CDR2 as LQKENI. V dropped 2 bases and J dropped 8 bases, with 10 bases sitting between them. The CDR3 covers 14 residues. CDR3 residues: CASSPAQGYSPLHF. For the CDR3, the DNA is TGTGCCAGCTCACCAGCGCAGGGATATTCACCCCTCCACTTT.

A few counts support this clone. This chain joins TRBV29-1 and TRBJ2-1, with TRBD1 identical over 10 bases. CDR3 length equals 16 residues. Trimming removed 4 bases from V and 0 bases from J; junction bases left unmatched: 6. Germline V gene lookup returns CDR1 SQVTM and CDR2 ANQGSEA. CDR3 region: CSVAGTGDLSYNEQFF. In DNA form, the CDR3 reads TGCAGCGTTGCCGGGACAGGGGATCTCTCCTACAATGAGCAGTTCTTC.

V usage is TRBV5-1 and J usage is TRBJ1-2; no clear D gene. The CDR3 totals 13 residues. Germline V gene data show CDR1 as SGHRS and CDR2 as YFSETQ. Trimming took 5 bases from V and 0 from J, leaving 8 bases between them. The CDR3 is CASRSEANYGYTF. The CDR3 DNA sequence: TGCGCCAGCAGATCAGAGGCTAACTATGGCTACACCTTC.

V usage is TRBV7-9 and J usage is TRBJ1-5; TRBD1 agrees at 8 bases. The junction had 9 bases not matched to a gene; V was cut back by 2 bases and J by 6 bases. In germline, CDR1 is SEHNR, CDR2 FQNEAQ (reference sequence). The CDR3 spans 16 residues. This CDR3 reads CASSLFRRGLSQPQHF. The CDR3 region has the DNA TGTGCCAGCAGCTTATTCCGCAGGGGGCTAAGTCAGCCCCAGCATTTT.

Sample share makes this clone medium-sized (0.01 to 0.1%). The V gene is TRBV18, the J gene TRBJ1-1, with TRBD1 matching 10 bases. CDR3 length: 15 amino acids. The J segment lost 1 base and the V segment lost 3 bases, leaving 2 bases of the junction unmatched. The germline V gene encodes CDR1 KGHSH and CDR2 LQKENI. The CDR3 region has the DNA TGTGCCAGCTCACCCCGGGACAGGGGGAACACTGAAGCTTTCTTT. Translating gives CASSPRDRGNTEAFF.

The chain recombines TRBV28 with TRBJ2-3, with 7 nucleotides matching TRBD2. V lost 7 bases and J lost 3; bases outside the gene matches: 13. The CDR3 loop spans 16 amino acids. Germline CDR1 and CDR2: MDHEN and SYDVKM. The CDR3 DNA sequence: TGTGCCAGCATTCCTAGCGGCCTCGGACGGACAGATACGCAGTATTTT. This codes for CASIPSGLGRTDTQYF.

The gene calls are TRBV28 and TRBJ2-7; TRBD1 matches 8 bases. After removal of 5 bases from V and 6 bases from J, the junction contained 9 bases not matched to a gene. Germline CDR1 MDHEN, CDR2 SYDVKM. The CDR3 is made up of 14 amino acids. This chain's CDR3 is CASSEETGVGEQYF. The CDR3, as DNA: TGTGCCAGCAGTGAAGAGACAGGGGTAGGCGAGCAGTACTTC.

The V call is TRBV13, the J call TRBJ1-5; D call uncertain. Germline CDR1 reads PRHDT; CDR2 reads FYEKMQ (reference sequence). CDR3 length: 16 residues. V was clipped by 2 bases and J by 6 bases, with 17 bases between them. CDR3 protein: CASSLWQVIISQPQHF. CDR3 sequence (DNA): TGTGCCAGCAGCTTATGGCAGGTAATAATAAGTCAGCCCCAGCATTTT.

This clone has a single count. This chain joins TRBV21-1 and TRBJ2-2; TRBD2 is the table's D call, not checked against the DNA. TRBV21-1 counts as a pseudogene. This CDR3 is 21 amino acids long. CDR3 DNA: TGTGCCAGCAGCATACGGCAGAGGGAGTCGCCGGGACTAAAGAACACCGGGGAGCTGTTTTTT. Translation: CASSIRQRESPGLKNTGELFF.

This chain connects TRBV4-3 to TRBJ2-7; 7 bases are a match to TRBD2. The V and J ends lost 0 bases and 5 bases, in that order; junction bases with no gene match: 10. The germline V gene encodes CDR1 LGHNA and CDR2 YSLEER. CDR3 length: 16 residues. The CDR3 coding sequence is TGCGCCAGCAGCCAAGATCCTCGCGGGAGTGTCAACGAGCAGTACTTC. This encodes CASSQDPRGSVNEQYF.

This chain uses TRBV27 with TRBJ2-1; 8 bases align to TRBD2. Germline trimming cut 5 bases from V and 15 bases from J; bases unmatched to any gene: 12. The CDR3 is 13 amino acids. Per germline, CDR1 MNHEY and CDR2 SMNVEV (reference sequence). The CDR3 bases are TGTGCCAGCAGTACCCAGGGAGCGGGAGCTAGGTTCTTC. Protein sequence: CASSTQGAGARFF.

This clone was seen once. The chain recombines TRBV21-1 with TRBJ1-1; the table's D gene call, TRBD1, was not cross checked with the DNA. TRBV21-1 is annotated as a pseudogene. The CDR3 length is 15 residues. The CDR3 DNA reads as TGTGCCAGCAAGACACACCGACAGGGAGAGCCTGAAGCTTTCTTT. Translated, it gives CASKTHRQGEPEAFF.

This chain uses TRBV25-1 with TRBJ2-6; D ambiguous. CDR3 size: 17 residues. Trimming took off 2 bases at V and 0 bases at J, with 11 bases between the two ends. Germline values: CDR1 MGHDK, CDR2 SYGVNS. CDR3 DNA sequence: TGTGCCAGCAGTGAAAGCCAGGTGATCTCTGGGGCCAACGTCCTGACTTTC. Residues: CASSESQVISGANVLTF.

This chain uses TRBV7-2 with TRBJ2-7; weak D call: TRBD1 (6 bases). The V end lost 0 bases, the J end lost 9 bases, and 15 bases lay between the germline ends. The CDR3 totals 14 residues. Germline V gene data show CDR1 as SGHTA and CDR2 as FQGNSA. The CDR3 bases are TGTGCCAGCAGCTTAGCCACGACAGGAAAATGGCAGTACTTC. Protein: CASSLATTGKWQYF.

This rearrangement joins TRBV7-3 to TRBJ2-1; maybe TRBD1 (6 bases). Germline V gene lookup returns CDR1 SGHTA and CDR2 FQGTGA. The V and J ends lost 5 bases and 1 base respectively, with 9 bases between them. There are 14 residues in the CDR3. The CDR3 DNA is TGTGCCAGCAGCGTACAGGGATCCTACAATGAGCAGTTCTTC. Its translation: CASSVQGSYNEQFF.

J is TRBJ2-1 and V is TRBV10-3; 9 nucleotides match TRBD2. V shed 11 bases, J shed 6 bases, and the junction held 11 bases outside the gene matches. Germline CDR1 reads ENHRY; CDR2 reads SYGVKD. The CDR3 covers 14 residues. This chain's CDR3 is CASLDSGGPNEQFF. CDR3 nucleotide sequence: TGTGCCTCCCTGGATAGCGGGGGCCCCAATGAGCAGTTCTTC.

The rearrangement uses TRBV2 and TRBJ1-5; tentative D call: TRBD1 (6 bases). Trimming shortened V by 2 bases and J by 2 bases, and 10 bases separated the two germline ends. The germline gives CDR1 SNHLY, CDR2 FYNNEI. This CDR3 is built from 15 residues. As DNA, the CDR3 is TGTGCCAGCAGTGAAACAGGGCGGCGCAATCAGCCCCAGCATTTT. Protein: CASSETGRRNQPQHF.

The rearrangement joins TRBV28 to TRBJ1-4; 7 nucleotides match TRBD1. The V gene's germline CDR1 is MDHEN and CDR2 SYDVKM. The CDR3 has 13 amino acids. The V and J ends lost 4 bases and 10 bases, in that order; junction bases with no gene match: 6. For the CDR3, the DNA is TGTGCCAGCAGTTCCGGACAGGCGGCAAAACTGTTTTTT. It codes for CASSSGQAAKLFF.

The CDR3 sequence is CASSIRVAGNSYEQYF. CDR3 nucleotides: TGTGCCAGTAGTATAAGGGTCGCGGGGAACTCCTACGAGCAGTACTTC. The gene calls are TRBV19 and TRBJ2-7, with D perhaps TRBD2 (6 bases). The CDR3 consists of 16 residues. The V and J ends lost 2 bases and 0 bases respectively, with 14 bases between them. In germline, CDR1 is LNHDA, CDR2 SQIVND (reference sequence).

In its sample, this clone was seen once. V usage is TRBV7-2 and J usage is TRBJ2-2; D is perhaps TRBD1 (6 bases). V shed 4 bases and J shed 5 bases, with 11 bases lying between them. CDR1 and CDR2 from the germline V gene are SGHTA and FQGNSA. The CDR3 extends over 14 amino acids. The CDR3 is CASSSRQGTGELFF. In DNA form, the CDR3 reads TGTGCCAGCAGCTCTAGGCAGGGGACCGGGGAGCTGTTTTTT.

The rearrangement uses TRBV3-1 (or the pseudogene TRBV3-2) and TRBJ1-1; D is unclear. The CDR3 extends over 14 amino acids. Trimming removed 4 bases at V and 0 bases at J, with 9 bases between. From germline, CDR1 is LGHDT and CDR2 YNNKEL (reference sequence). CDR3 sequence: CASSRGLMNTEAFF. The CDR3, as DNA: TGTGCCAGCAGCCGTGGACTTATGAACACTGAAGCTTTCTTT.

V usage is TRBV27 and J usage is TRBJ2-3; TRBD1 is a possible D gene (5 bases). Looked up from germline, CDR1 is MNHEY and CDR2 is SMNVEV (reference sequence). Trimming stripped 8 bases from V and 4 bases from J, with 10 bases between. The length of the CDR3 is 12 residues. CDR3 region: CASATASDTQYF. CDR3 bases: TGTGCCAGCGCGACAGCCTCAGATACGCAGTATTTT.

V and J are TRBV6-2 or TRBV6-3 and TRBJ2-3; no clear D gene. V was shortened by 0 bases and J by 3 bases, with 4 bases between the two germline ends. Germline CDR1 is MNHEY and CDR2 is SVGEGT. CDR3 size: 13 residues. CDR3 sequence reads: CASSYSQTDTQYF. As DNA, the CDR3 is TGTGCCAGCAGTTACTCTCAGACAGATACGCAGTATTTT.

This sequence joins TRBV6-1 and TRBJ2-7; D is undetermined. The CDR3 has 15 residues. CDR1 MNHNS and CDR2 SASEGT come from the germline V gene. V was cut by 5 bases and J by 2 bases, with 16 bases left in between. The CDR3: CASSPSFSSPYEQYF. CDR3 in DNA: TGTGCCAGCAGTCCCTCGTTTTCGTCCCCCTACGAGCAGTACTTC.